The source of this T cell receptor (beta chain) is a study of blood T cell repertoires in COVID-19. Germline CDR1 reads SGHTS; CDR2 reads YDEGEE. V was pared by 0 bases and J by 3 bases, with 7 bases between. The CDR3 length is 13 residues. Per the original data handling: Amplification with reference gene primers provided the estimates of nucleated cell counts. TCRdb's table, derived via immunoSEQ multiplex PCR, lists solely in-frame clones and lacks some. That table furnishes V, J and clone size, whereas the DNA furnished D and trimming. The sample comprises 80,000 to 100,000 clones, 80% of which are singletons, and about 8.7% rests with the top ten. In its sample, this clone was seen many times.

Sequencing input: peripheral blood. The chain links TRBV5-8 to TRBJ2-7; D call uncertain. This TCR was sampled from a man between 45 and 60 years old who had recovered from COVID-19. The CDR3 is CASSLALYYEQYF. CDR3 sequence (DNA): TGTGCCAGCAGCTTGGCCTTGTACTACGAGCAGTACTTC.